These T cell receptor beta chains were read from a single sample in a study of shared T cell receptors in the human thymus. Clones were read by immunoSEQ multiplex PCR, and TCRdb kept only the in-frame ones, dropping some. The sample yields hundreds of thousands of clones, 87% seen once. These same data were also listed under a study on human thymus T cells.

The specimen sequenced was thymocytes. The receptors come from a boy under two years old with a congenital heart defect. CDR3s include the opening cysteine and the closing phenylalanine or tryptophan. D genes are given only for firm matches. Not all rows give a size; the values are once, few, many and, for expanded clones, a class.

D	V	size	J	DNA	CDR3
.	TRBV27	.	TRBJ1-2	TGTGCCAGCAGTTCCCATTATCGGACAGTGGGACCCGACTATGGCTACACCTTC	CASSSHYRTVGPDYGYTF
.	TRBV6-5	.	TRBJ2-7	TGTGCCAGCAGGCCGGGACACTCCTACGAGCAGTACTTC	CASRPGHSYEQYF
TRBD2	TRBV12-5	.	TRBJ2-1	TGTGCTAGTGGTTTGGTTTCTCTCCCGGGACTAGCGGGAGGGCCCGACTACAATGAGCAGTTCTTC	CASGLVSLPGLAGGPDYNEQFF
TRBD2	TRBV4-1	.	TRBJ2-1	TGCGCCAGCAGCCAAGAAGTCTCTAGCGGGGTCTACAATGAGCAGTTCTTC	CASSQEVSSGVYNEQFF
.	TRBV18	.	TRBJ1-5	TGTGCCAGCTCACCCCCCGGACAGAACAATCAGCCCCAGCATTTT	CASSPPGQNNQPQHF
.	TRBV5-4	.	TRBJ2-7	TGTGCCAGCAGCTTGTTGAACGCGGGACAGAGCTCCTACGAGCAGTACTTC	CASSLLNAGQSSYEQYF
TRBD1	TRBV14	.	TRBJ2-3	TGTGCCAGCAGCCCCGGGACAGGGAGGGGCCCGACAGATACGCAGTATTTT	CASSPGTGRGPTDTQYF
.	TRBV4-3	.	TRBJ2-5	TGCGCCAGCAGCCGCAGACTAGGGGACGAAGAGACCCAGTACTTC	CASSRRLGDEETQYF
TRBD1	TRBV30	.	TRBJ1-1	TGTGCCTGGAGTGCAGGGACAGGGTTGTGGTCTTTCTTT	CAWSAGTGLWSFF
TRBD1	TRBV27	.	TRBJ2-7	TGTGCCAGCAATATATCTCGGGGCGGGACAGGGGGCGAAGGGTACGAGCAGTACTTC	CASNISRGGTGGEGYEQYF
TRBD1	TRBV15	.	TRBJ1-6	TGTGCCACCAGCAGAGAGGGGACAGGGGACCGATCACCCCTCCACTTT	CATSREGTGDRSPLHF
TRBD1	TRBV5-1	once	TRBJ2-2	TGCGCCAGCAGCTCCGAGGGACAGGGGGGCACCGGGGAGCTGTTTTTT	CASSSEGQGGTGELFF
TRBD1	TRBV5-1	.	TRBJ1-1	TGCGCCAGCAGCTTCCGGGACAGGGGGAACGGGAACACTGAAGCTTTCTTT	CASSFRDRGNGNTEAFF